The 14 T cell receptor beta chains reported below all come from one sample, sequenced in a study of identical twins. One entry per CDR3 protein results from TCRdb running MiXCR on the 5' RACE reads. The sample shows hundreds of thousands of distinct CDR3 sequences, roughly 18% of them seen only once. The sample was also reused in another study, on T cells expressing NK-cell markers.

Sequenced material: PBMCs. These receptors were collected from a woman between 18 and 30 years old in good health.

This clonotype was seen more than once but under ten times. J is TRBJ2-7 and V is TRBV12-3 or TRBV12-4; D gene unclear. The ends were cut back, 5 bases at V and 7 bases at J, with 12 bases in the middle. There are 12 residues in the CDR3. CDR3 nucleotide sequence: TGTGCCAGCAGTACGACCCGGTTGGAGCAGTACTTC. It is translated as CASSTTRLEQYF.

The chain is built from TRBV19 and TRBJ1-6; no firm D call. This CDR3 is built from 13 residues. The germline gives CDR1 LNHDA, CDR2 SQIVND (reference sequence). Trimming pared 3 bases from V and 4 bases from J, leaving 4 bases between. The CDR3 DNA reads TGTGCCAGTAGTATCCATTATAATTCACCCCTCCACTTT. Its protein is CASSIHYNSPLHF.

In this sample, this clonotype turned up a few times. The chain joins TRBV7-8 to TRBJ2-1; 9 nucleotides match TRBD2. The CDR3 has 17 amino acids. V shed 8 bases and J 0 bases; nucleotides not matched to a gene: 11. Germline lookup yields CDR1 SGHVS and CDR2 FQNEAQ. CDR3 coding DNA: TGTGCCAGCGCGGGAGGGTCATACCGCGGCTCCTACAATGAGCAGTTCTTC. Its protein product is CASAGGSYRGSYNEQFF.

The sample holds many counts of this clonotype. In DNA form, the CDR3 reads TGCAGTGTCAGGGGGACAGGGTTCGTGCAGCCCCAGCATTTT. Protein: CSVRGTGFVQPQHF. The chain combines TRBV20-1 with TRBJ1-5; 9 bases map to TRBD1. The J segment lost 7 bases and the V segment lost 7 bases, leaving 11 bases of the junction unmatched. Germline values: CDR1 DFQATT, CDR2 SNEGSKA (reference sequence). The CDR3 extends over 14 amino acids.

This clonotype appeared many times. This chain connects TRBV12-3 or TRBV12-4 to TRBJ1-2; no definite D call. The CDR3 has 10 amino acids. The germline V and J ends were trimmed by 8 bases and 3 bases, with 4 bases remaining between them. The CDR3 spells CASGDYGYTF. The CDR3 DNA is TGTGCCAGCGGCGACTATGGCTACACCTTC.

This clonotype was counted a few times. The chain employs TRBV5-1 and TRBJ2-3; 10 nucleotides agree with TRBD1. With V trimmed by 6 bases and J by 4 bases, 11 bases remained unmatched. This CDR3 is 16 amino acids long. Germline V lookup: CDR1 SGHRS, CDR2 YFSETQ. The CDR3, as DNA: TGCGCCAGCACTTACGCTCCGGACAGGGGGGCAGATACGCAGTATTTT. It translates to CASTYAPDRGADTQYF.

The rearrangement links TRBV29-1 to TRBJ2-1, with D possibly being TRBD2 (6 bases). CDR3 size: 16 residues. The germline V gene has CDR1 SQVTM and CDR2 ANQGSEA. Trimming stripped 6 bases from V and 8 bases from J, with 26 bases between. The DNA of the CDR3 is TGCAGCGTCTACCGGGTCGGGAGACCTCGTTCGGATGAGCAGTTCTTC. This translates into CSVYRVGRPRSDEQFF.

This clonotype was counted only a few times. CDR3 residues: CASSPGTFF. The DNA of the CDR3 is TGTGCCAGCAGTCCCGGGACTTTCTTT. This chain joins TRBV2 and TRBJ1-1, with D unclear. The V gene lost 5 bases and the J gene lost 12 bases, with 7 bases spanning the gap. Germline CDR1 is SNHLY and CDR2 is FYNNEI. This CDR3 has 9 amino acids.

This clonotype has a handful of counts. V gene TRBV10-3 combines with J gene TRBJ2-7; 7 bases match TRBD2. The CDR3 is 15 amino acids. V lost 3 bases, J lost 5 bases, and 10 bases stayed unmatched. Germline-derived CDR1 and CDR2 are ENHRY and SYGVKD. The DNA for the CDR3 is TGTGCCATCAGTGAAGGAACTAGCGTAAAGGACGAGCAGTACTTC. Amino acids: CAISEGTSVKDEQYF.

There are a few counts of this clonotype. The chain recombines TRBV28 with TRBJ2-3; perhaps D is TRBD1 or TRBD2 (5 bases each). V was pared by 7 bases and J by 2 bases, with 19 bases between. This CDR3 comprises 16 residues. Germline values: CDR1 MDHEN, CDR2 SYDVKM. CDR3 loop: CASTVTGPALTDTQYF. Here the CDR3 DNA reads TGTGCCAGCACGGTAACGGGACCCGCACTCACAGATACGCAGTATTTT.

This clonotype was observed a handful of times. The chain employs TRBV2 and TRBJ2-3; D not certain. V dropped 10 bases and J dropped 0 bases, with 26 bases sitting between them. The CDR3 length is 18 residues. CDR1 SNHLY and CDR2 FYNNEI come from the germline V gene. The CDR3 spells CATTILRALTSSTDTQYF. CDR3 coding DNA: TGTGCCACTACGATACTCCGGGCCCTGACGTCTAGCACAGATACGCAGTATTTT.

The chain is built from TRBV9 and TRBJ1-4; D might be TRBD1 (6 bases). This CDR3 is built from 15 residues. The germline CDR1 and CDR2 sequences are SGDLS and YYNGEE. Trimming cost V 0 bases and J 6 bases, with 12 bases left between them. The CDR3 sequence: CASSVAGGRDEKLFF. In DNA, the CDR3 is TGTGCCAGCAGCGTAGCTGGGGGGCGCGATGAAAAACTGTTTTTT.

Only a few counts were recorded for this clonotype. One end of the junction is discordant with germline, which a read error may explain. The chain uses TRBV10-2 and TRBJ2-5, with D unresolved. The CDR3 covers 13 residues. Germline CDR1 is WSHSY and CDR2 is SAAADI. CDR3 DNA sequence: TGCGCCAGTAGTGAGATTAGGGCGGAGACCCAGTACTTC. As protein: CASSEIRAETQYF.

V usage is TRBV20-1 and J usage is TRBJ2-4, with D tentatively TRBD2 (5 bases). Germline V gene lookup returns CDR1 DFQATT and CDR2 SNEGSKA (reference sequence). The CDR3 runs to 14 residues. The V end was cut by 3 bases, the J end by 6 bases, with 15 bases between. The CDR3 is CSARAEGTRNIQYF. The CDR3 bases are TGCAGTGCTAGGGCAGAGGGAACGAGAAACATTCAGTACTTC.